This T cell receptor beta chain was recovered during a study of control samples from healthy donors and cancer patients. The CDR3 spans 13 residues. Germline V gene data show CDR1 as KGHSH and CDR2 as LQKENI. Trimming took off 3 bases at V and 0 bases at J, with 6 bases between the two ends. TCRdb keeps only in-frame clones here, not all; method: immunoSEQ multiplex PCR. This table holds under 60,000 clones, more than 85% found once. This clone came up once. What was sequenced was PBMCs. The chain employs TRBV18 and TRBJ2-7; no clear D. The receptor was isolated from a woman between 50 and 59 years old with head and neck cancer. The DNA for the CDR3 is TGTGCCAGCTCACCTGACACCTCCTACGAGCAGTACTTC. Translated, it gives CASSPDTSYEQYF.